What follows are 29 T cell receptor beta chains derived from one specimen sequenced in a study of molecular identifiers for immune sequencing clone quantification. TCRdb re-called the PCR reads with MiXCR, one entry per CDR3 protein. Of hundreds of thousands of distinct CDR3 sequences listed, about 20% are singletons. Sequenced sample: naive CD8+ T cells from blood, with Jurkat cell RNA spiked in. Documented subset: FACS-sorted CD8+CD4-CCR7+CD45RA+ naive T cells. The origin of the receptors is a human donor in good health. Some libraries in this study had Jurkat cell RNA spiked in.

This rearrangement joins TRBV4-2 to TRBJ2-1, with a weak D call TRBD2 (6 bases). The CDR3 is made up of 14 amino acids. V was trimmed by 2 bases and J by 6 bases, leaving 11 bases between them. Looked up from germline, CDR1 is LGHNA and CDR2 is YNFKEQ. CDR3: CASSQLDYRNEQFF. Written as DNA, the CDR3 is TGTGCCAGCAGCCAACTGGACTACCGCAATGAGCAGTTCTTC.

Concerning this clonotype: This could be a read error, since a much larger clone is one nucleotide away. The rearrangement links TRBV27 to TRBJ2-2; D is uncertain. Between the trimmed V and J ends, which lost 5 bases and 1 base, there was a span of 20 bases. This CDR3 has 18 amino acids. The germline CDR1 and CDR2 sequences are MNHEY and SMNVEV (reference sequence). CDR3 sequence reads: CASSSNPVLFGNTGELFF. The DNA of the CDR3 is TGTGCCAGCAGTAGTAACCCCGTGTTATTTGGGAACACCGGGGAGCTGTTTTTT.

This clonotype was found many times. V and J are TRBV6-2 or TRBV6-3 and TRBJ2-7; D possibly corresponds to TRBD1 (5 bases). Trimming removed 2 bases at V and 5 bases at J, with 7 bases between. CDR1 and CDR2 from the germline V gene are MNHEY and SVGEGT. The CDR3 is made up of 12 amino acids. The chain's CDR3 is CASSYLGDEQYF. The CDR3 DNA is TGTGCCAGCAGTTACCTAGGGGACGAGCAGTACTTC.

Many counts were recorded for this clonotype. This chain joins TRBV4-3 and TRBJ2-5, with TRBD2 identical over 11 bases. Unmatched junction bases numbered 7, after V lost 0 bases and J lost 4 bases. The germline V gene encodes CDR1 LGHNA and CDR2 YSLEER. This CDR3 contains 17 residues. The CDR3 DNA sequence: TGCGCCAGCAGCCAAGATTGGGGCCTAGCGGGAGGAGAGACCCAGTACTTC. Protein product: CASSQDWGLAGGETQYF.

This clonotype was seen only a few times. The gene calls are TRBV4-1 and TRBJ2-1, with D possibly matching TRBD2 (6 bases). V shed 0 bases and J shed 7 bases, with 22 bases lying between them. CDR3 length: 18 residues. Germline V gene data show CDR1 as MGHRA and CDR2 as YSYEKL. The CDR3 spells CASSQDPPTSGGENEQFF. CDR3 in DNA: TGCGCCAGCAGCCAAGATCCCCCGACTAGTGGAGGTGAAAATGAGCAGTTCTTC.

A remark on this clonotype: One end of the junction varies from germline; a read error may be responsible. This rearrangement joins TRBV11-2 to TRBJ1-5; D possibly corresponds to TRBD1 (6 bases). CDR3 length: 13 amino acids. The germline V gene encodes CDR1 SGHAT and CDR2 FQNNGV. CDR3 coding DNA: TGTGCCTGCAGCTTAGGACAGAATCAGCCCCAGCATTTT. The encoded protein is CACSLGQNQPQHF.

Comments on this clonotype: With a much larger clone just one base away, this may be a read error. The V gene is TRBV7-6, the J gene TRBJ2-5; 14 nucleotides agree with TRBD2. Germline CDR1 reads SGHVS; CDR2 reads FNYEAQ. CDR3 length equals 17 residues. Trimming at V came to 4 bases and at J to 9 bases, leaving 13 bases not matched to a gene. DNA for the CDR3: TGTGCCAGCAGCTACACCCGACTAGCGGGAGGGCCTGAGGCCCAGTACTTC. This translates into CASSYTRLAGGPEAQYF.

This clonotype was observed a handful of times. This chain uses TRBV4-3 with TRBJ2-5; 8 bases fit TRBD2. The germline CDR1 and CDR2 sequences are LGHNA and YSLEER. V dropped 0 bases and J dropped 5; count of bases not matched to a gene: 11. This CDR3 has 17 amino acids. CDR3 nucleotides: TGCGCCAGCAGCCAAGATCGGGCGGGGGGAACATGGGAGACCCAGTACTTC. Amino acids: CASSQDRAGGTWETQYF.

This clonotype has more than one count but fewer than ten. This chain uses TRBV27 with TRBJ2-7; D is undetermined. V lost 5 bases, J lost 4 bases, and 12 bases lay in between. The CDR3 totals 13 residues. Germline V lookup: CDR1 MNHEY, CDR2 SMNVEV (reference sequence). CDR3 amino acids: CASSRAPVYEQYF. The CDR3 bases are TGTGCCAGCAGTCGGGCCCCGGTTTACGAGCAGTACTTC.

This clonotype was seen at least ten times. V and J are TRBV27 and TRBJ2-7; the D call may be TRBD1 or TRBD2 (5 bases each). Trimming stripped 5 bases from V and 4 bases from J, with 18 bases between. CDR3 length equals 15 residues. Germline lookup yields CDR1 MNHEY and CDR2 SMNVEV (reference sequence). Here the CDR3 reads CASSLGATGWYEQYF. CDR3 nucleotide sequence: TGTGCCAGCAGTCTCGGGGCTACGGGCTGGTACGAGCAGTACTTC.

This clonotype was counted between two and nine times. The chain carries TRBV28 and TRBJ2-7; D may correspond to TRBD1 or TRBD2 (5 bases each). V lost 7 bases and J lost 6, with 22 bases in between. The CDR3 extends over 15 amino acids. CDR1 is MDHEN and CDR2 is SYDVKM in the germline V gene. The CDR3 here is CASTSHRALGAEQYF. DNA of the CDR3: TGTGCCAGCACATCTCACCGGGCCCTCGGGGCCGAGCAGTACTTC.

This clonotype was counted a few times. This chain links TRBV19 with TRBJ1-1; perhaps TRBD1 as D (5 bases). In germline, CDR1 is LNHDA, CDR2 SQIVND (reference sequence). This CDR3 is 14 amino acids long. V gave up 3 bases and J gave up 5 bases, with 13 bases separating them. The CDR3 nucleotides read TGTGCCAGTAGTATTGCGGGGCAGGTGACTGAAGCTTTCTTT. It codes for CASSIAGQVTEAFF.

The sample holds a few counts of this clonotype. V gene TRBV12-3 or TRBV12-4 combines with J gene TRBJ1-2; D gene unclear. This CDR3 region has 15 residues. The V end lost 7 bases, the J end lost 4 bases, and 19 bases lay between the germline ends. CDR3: CASTKGLTWVYGYTF. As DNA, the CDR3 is TGTGCCAGCACCAAAGGGCTTACTTGGGTCTATGGCTACACCTTC.

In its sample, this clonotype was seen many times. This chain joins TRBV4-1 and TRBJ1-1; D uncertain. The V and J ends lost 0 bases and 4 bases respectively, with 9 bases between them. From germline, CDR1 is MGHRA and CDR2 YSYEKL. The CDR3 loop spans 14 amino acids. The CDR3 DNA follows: TGCGCCAGCAGCCAAGATACCGGACCCACTGAAGCTTTCTTT. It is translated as CASSQDTGPTEAFF.

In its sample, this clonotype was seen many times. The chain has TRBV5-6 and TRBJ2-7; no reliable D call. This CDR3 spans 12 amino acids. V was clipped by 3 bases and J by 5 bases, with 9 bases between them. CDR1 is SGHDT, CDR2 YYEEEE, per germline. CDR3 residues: CASSWGFNEQYF. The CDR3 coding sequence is TGTGCCAGCAGCTGGGGTTTTAACGAGCAGTACTTC. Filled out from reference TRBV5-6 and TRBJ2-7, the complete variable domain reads DAGVTQSPTHLIKTRGQQVTLRCSPKSGHDTVSWYQQALGQGPQFIFQYYEEEERQRGNFPDRFSGHQFPNYSSELNVNALLLGDSALYLCASSWGFNEQYFGPGTRLTVT.

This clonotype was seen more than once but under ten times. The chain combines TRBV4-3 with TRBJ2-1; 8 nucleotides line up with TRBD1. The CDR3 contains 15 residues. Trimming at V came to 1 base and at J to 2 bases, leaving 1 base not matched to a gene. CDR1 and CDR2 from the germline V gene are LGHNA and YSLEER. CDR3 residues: CASSQGTGPYNEQFF. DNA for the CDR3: TGCGCCAGCAGCCAAGGGACAGGGCCCTACAATGAGCAGTTCTTC.

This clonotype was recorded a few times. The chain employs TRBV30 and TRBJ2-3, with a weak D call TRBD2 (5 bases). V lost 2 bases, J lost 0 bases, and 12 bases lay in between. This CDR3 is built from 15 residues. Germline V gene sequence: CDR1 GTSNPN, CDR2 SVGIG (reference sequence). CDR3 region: CAWSSGISSTDTQYF. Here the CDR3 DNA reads TGTGCCTGGAGTTCCGGGATTTCTAGCACAGATACGCAGTATTTT.

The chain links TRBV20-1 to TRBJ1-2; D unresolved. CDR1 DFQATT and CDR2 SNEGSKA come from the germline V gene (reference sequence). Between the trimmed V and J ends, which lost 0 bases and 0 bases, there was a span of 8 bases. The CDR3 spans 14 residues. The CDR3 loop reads CSARDPMTNYGYTF. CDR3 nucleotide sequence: TGCAGTGCTAGAGACCCCATGACTAACTATGGCTACACCTTC.

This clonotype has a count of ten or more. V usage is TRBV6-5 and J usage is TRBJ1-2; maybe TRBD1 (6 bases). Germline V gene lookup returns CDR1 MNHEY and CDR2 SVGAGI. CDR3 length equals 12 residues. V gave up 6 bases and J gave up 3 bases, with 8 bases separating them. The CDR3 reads CASRGQYYGYTF. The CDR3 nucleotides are TGTGCCAGCAGAGGACAGTACTATGGCTACACCTTC.

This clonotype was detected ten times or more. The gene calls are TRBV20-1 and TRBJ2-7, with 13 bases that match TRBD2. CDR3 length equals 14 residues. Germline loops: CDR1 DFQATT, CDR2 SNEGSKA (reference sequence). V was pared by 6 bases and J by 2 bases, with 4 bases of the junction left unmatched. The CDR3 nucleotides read TGCAGTGCAGGACTAGCGGGAGACCCCTACGAGCAGTACTTC. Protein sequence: CSAGLAGDPYEQYF.

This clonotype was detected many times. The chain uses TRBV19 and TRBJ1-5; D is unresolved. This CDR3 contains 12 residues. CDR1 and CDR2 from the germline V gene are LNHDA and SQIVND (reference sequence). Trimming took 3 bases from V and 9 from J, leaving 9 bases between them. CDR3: CASSMPGGPQHF. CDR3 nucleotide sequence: TGTGCCAGTAGTATGCCCGGAGGGCCCCAGCATTTT.

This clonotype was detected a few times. CDR3: CASSLDPRTVRYNEQFF. CDR3 DNA sequence: TGTGCCAGCAGCTTAGATCCTCGGACAGTCCGCTACAATGAGCAGTTCTTC. This chain joins TRBV11-2 and TRBJ2-1; maybe TRBD1 (6 bases). Germline lookup yields CDR1 SGHAT and CDR2 FQNNGV. The CDR3 loop spans 17 amino acids. V shed 0 bases and J shed 3 bases, with 15 bases lying between them.

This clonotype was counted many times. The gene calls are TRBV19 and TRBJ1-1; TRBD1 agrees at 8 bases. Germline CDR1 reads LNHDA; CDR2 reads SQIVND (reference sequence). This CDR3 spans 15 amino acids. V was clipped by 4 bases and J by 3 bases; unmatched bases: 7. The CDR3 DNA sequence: TGTGCCAGTAGTACCCCGACAGGGGTATACACTGAAGCTTTCTTT. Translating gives CASSTPTGVYTEAFF.

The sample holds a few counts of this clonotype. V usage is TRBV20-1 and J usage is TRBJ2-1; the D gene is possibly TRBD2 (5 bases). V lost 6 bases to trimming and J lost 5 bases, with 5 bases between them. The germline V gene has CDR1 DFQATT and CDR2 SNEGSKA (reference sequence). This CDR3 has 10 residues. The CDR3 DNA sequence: TGCAGTGCCGGGAACAATGAGCAGTTCTTC. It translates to CSAGNNEQFF.

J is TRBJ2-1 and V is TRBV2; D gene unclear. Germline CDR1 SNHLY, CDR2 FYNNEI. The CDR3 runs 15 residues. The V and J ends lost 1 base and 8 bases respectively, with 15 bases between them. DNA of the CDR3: TGTGCCAGCAGTGAAGAAGGGAATCGGTCGGATGAGCAGTTCTTC. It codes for CASSEEGNRSDEQFF.

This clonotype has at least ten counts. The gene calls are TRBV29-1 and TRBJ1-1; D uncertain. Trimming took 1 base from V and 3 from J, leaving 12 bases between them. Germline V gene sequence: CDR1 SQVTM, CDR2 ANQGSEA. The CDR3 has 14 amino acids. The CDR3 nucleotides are TGCAGCGTTGAAGTGGTAGGGCAGGACACTGAAGCTTTCTTT. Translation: CSVEVVGQDTEAFF.

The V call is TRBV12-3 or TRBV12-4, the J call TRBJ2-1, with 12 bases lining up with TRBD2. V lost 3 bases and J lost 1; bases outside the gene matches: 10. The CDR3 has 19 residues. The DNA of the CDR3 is TGTGCCAGCAGTTTCCCGGCTAGCGGGAGGGGTCCGTCCTACAATGAGCAGTTCTTC. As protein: CASSFPASGRGPSYNEQFF.

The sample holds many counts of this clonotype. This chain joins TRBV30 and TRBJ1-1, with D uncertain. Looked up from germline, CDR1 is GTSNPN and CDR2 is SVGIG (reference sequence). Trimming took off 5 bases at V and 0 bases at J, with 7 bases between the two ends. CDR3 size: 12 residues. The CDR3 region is CAWSGMNTEAFF. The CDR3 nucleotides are TGTGCCTGGTCCGGGATGAACACTGAAGCTTTCTTT.

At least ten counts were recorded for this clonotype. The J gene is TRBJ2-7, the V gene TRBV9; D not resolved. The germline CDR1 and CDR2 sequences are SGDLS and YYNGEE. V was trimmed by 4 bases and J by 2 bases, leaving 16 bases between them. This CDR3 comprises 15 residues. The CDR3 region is CASSPGFGSTYEQYF. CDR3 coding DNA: TGTGCCAGCAGCCCCGGTTTTGGCTCCACCTACGAGCAGTACTTC.